The source of this T cell receptor beta chain is a study of T cells after yellow fever vaccination. Turning to the study itself: SMART-Seq v4 Ultra Low Input handled preparation of low-cell-number fractions.

The CDR3 contains 15 residues. TCRdb re-derived calls from the 5' RACE reads in MiXCR, one entry per CDR3 protein. This table has around 260,000 distinct CDR3 sequences, about 5.2% appearing once. The receptor was isolated from a man younger than 35 who received the YFV17D yellow fever vaccine. The sequencing here drew on CD4+ T cells sorted from PBMCs, taken on the day of the yellow fever booster vaccination. The V and J genes are TRBV21-1 and TRBJ2-2; the table's D call TRBD1 went unverified against the DNA. TRBV21-1 is assigned pseudogene status. In DNA, the CDR3 is TGTGCCAGCGCCGACAGGAAACCTAACACCGGGGAGCTGTTTTTT. Translating it yields CASADRKPNTGELFF.